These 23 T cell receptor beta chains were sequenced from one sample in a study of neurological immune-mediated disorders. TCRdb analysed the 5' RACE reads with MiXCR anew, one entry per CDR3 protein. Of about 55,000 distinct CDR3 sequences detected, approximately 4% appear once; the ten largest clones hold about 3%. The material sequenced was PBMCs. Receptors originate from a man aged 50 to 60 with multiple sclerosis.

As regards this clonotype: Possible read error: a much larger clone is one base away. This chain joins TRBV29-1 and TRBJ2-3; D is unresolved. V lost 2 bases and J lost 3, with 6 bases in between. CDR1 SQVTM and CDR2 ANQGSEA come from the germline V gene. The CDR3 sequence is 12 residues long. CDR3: CSVEKGTDTQYF. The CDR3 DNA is TGCAGCGTTGAAAAGGGAACAGATACGCAGTATTTT.

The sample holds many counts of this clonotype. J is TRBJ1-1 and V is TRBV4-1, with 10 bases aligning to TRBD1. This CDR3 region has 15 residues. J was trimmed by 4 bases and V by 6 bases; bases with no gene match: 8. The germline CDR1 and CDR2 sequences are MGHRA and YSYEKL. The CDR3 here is CASSPRGDRGTEAFF. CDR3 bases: TGCGCCAGCAGTCCCCGTGGGGACAGGGGCACTGAAGCTTTCTTT.

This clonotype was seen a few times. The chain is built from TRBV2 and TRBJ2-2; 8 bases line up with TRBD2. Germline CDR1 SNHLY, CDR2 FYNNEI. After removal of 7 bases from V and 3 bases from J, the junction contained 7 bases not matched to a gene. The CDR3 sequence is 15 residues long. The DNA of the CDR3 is TGTGCCAGCAAGCGGGAAGCGGGGGACACCGGGGAGCTGTTTTTT. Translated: CASKREAGDTGELFF.

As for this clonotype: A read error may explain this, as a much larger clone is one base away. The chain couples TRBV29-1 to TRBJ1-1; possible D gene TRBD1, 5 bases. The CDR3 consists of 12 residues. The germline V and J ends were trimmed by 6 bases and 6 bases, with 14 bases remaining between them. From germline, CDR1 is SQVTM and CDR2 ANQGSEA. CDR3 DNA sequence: TGCAGCGTCTTGATAATAGGGGCTGAAGCTTTCTTT. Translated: CSVLIIGAEAFF.

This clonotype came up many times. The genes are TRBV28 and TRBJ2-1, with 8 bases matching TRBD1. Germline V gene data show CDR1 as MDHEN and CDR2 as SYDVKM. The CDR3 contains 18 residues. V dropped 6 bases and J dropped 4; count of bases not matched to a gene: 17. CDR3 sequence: CASRVSSYVGQEYNEQFF. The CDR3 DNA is TGTGCCAGCAGAGTTTCGAGCTATGTGGGACAGGAATACAATGAGCAGTTCTTC.

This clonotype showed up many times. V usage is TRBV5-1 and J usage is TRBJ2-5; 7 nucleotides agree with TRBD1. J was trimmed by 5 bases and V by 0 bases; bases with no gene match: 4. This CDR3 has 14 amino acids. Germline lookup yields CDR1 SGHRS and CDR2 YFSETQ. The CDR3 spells CASSLEGAGETQYF. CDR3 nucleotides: TGCGCCAGCAGCTTGGAGGGGGCCGGGGAGACCCAGTACTTC.

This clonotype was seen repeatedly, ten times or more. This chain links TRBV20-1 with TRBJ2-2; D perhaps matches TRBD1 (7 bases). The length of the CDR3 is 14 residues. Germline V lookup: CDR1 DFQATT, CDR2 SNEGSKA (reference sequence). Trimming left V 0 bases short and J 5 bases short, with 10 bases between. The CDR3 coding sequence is TGCAGTGCTAGAGATCCAGGGGGGACCGGGGAGCTGTTTTTT. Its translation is CSARDPGGTGELFF.

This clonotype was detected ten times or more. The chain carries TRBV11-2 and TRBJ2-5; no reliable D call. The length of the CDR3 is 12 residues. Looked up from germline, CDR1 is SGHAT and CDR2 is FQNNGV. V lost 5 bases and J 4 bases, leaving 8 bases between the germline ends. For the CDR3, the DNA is TGTGCCAGCAGCGCCCTCCGAGAGACCCAGTACTTC. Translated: CASSALRETQYF.

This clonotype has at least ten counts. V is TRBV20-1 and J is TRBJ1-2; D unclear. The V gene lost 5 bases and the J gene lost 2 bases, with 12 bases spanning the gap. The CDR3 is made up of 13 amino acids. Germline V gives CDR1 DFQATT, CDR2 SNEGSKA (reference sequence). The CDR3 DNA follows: TGCAGTGCTTCAAAGGCGGGGAACTATGGCTACACCTTC. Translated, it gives CSASKAGNYGYTF.

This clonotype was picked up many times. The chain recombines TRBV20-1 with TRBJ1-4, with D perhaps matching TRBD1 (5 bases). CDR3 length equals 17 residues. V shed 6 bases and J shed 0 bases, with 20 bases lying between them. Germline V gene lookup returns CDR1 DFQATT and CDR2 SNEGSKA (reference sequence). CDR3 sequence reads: CSASQGAQVATNEKLFF. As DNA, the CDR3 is TGCAGTGCCTCCCAAGGGGCTCAGGTTGCAACTAATGAAAAACTGTTTTTT.

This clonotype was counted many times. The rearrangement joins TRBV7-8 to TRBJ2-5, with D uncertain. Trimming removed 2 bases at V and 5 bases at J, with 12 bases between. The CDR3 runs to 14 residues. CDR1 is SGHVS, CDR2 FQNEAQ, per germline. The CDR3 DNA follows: TGTGCCAGCAGCTTAATTACCACGACGGAGACCCAGTACTTC. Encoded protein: CASSLITTTETQYF.

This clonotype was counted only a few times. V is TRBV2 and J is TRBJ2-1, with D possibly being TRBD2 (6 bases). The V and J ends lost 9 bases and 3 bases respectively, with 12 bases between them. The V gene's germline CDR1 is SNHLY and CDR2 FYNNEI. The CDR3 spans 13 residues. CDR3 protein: CARAAGVYNEQFF. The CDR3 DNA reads TGTGCCAGGGCAGCGGGCGTCTACAATGAGCAGTTCTTC.

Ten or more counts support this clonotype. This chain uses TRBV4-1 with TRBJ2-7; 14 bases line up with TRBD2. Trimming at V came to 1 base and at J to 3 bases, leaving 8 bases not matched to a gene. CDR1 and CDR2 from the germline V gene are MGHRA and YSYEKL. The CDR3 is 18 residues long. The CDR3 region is CASSQAGLAGAMDYEQYF. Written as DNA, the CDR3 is TGCGCCAGCAGCCAAGCGGGACTAGCGGGGGCCATGGACTACGAGCAGTACTTC.

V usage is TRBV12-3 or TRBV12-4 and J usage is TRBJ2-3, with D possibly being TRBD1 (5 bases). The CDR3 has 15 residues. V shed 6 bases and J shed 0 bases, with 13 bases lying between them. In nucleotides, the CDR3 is TGTGCCAGCAGCATTGACAGAAGCAGCACAGATACGCAGTATTTT. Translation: CASSIDRSSTDTQYF.

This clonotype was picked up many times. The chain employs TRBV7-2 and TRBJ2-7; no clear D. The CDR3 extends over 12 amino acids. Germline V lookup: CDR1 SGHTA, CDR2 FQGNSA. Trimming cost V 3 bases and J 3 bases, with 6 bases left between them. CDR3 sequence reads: CASSFGVYEQYF. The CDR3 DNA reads TGTGCCAGCAGCTTTGGAGTCTACGAGCAGTACTTC.

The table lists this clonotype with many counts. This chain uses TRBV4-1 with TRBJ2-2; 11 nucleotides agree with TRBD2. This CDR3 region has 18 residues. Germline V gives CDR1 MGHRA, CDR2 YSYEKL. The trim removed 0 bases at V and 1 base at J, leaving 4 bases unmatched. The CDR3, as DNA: TGCGCCAGCAGCCAAGAGTGGCTAGCGGGGGGGAACACCGGGGAGCTGTTTTTT. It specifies CASSQEWLAGGNTGELFF.

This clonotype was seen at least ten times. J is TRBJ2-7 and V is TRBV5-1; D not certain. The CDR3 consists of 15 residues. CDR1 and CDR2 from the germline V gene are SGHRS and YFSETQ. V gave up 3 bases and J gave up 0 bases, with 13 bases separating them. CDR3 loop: CASSSLTQSSYEQYF. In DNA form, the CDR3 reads TGCGCCAGCAGCTCCCTCACACAGAGCTCCTACGAGCAGTACTTC.

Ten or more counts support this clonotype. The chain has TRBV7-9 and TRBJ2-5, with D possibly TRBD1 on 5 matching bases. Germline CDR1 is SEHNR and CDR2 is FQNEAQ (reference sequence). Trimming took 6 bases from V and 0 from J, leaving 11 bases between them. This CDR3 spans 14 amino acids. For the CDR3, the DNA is TGTGCCAGCAGTACGACAGAGAACCAAGAGACCCAGTACTTC. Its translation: CASSTTENQETQYF.

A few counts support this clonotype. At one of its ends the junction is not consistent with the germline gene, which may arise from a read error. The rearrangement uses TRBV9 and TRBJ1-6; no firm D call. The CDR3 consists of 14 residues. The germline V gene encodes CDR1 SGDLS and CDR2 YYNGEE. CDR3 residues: CASSVGRPESPLNF. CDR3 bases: TGTGCCAGCAGCGTAGGCAGGCCTGAATCACCCCTCAACTTT.

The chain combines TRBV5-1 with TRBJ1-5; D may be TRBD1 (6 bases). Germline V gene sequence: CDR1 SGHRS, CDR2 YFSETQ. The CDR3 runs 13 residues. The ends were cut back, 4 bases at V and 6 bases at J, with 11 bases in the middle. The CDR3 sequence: CASSVQGGQPQHF. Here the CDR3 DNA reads TGCGCCAGCAGCGTACAGGGAGGTCAGCCCCAGCATTTT.

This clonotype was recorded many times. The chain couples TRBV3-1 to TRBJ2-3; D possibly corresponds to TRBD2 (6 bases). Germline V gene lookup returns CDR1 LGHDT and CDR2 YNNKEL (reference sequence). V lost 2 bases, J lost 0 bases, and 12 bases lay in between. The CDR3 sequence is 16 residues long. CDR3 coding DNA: TGTGCCAGCAGCCAATTCCAGGGACTCAGCACAGATACGCAGTATTTT. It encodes CASSQFQGLSTDTQYF.

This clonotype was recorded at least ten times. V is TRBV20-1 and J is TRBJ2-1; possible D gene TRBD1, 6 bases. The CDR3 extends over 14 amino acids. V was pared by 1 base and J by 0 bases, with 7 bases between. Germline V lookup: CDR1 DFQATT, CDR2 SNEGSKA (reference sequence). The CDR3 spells CSARVGGSYNEQFF. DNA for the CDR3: TGCAGTGCTAGAGTAGGGGGCTCCTACAATGAGCAGTTCTTC.

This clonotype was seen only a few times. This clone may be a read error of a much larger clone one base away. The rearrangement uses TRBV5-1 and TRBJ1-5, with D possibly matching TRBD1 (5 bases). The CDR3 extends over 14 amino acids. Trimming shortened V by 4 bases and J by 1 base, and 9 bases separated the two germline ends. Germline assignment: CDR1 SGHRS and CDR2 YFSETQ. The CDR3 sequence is CASSRGGSNQPQHF. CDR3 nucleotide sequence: TGCGCCAGCAGCAGGGGCGGGAGCAATCAGCCCCAGCATTTT. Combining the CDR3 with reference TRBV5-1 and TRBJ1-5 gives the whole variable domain KAGVTQTPRYLIKTRGQQVTLSCSPISGHRSVSWYQQTPGQGLQFLFEYFSETQRNKGNFPGRFSGRQFSNSRSEMNVSTLELGDSALYLCASSRGGSNQPQHFGDGTRLSIL.